The 24 T cell receptor beta chains below were found in one sample sequenced in a study of regulatory T cells in long-lasting Graves disease. Time point specified: persistent/refractory GD, antithyroid drugs over 5 years with positive TRAb. Following extraction of RNA from PBMCs, that RNA was used to make the TCR library. The TCR beta library used iRepertoire HTBI primers with Arm-PCR amplification of CDR3. TCRdb re-derived calls from the multiplex PCR reads in MiXCR, one entry per CDR3 protein. The sample lists some 340,000 distinct CDR3 sequences, roughly 24% occurring once. The sample in question was peripheral blood mononuclear cells (PBMCs), obtained when the disease was refractory, from a patient treated with antithyroid drugs. Every receptor here comes from a woman aged 40 to 50 with Graves disease.

This clonotype was seen many times. The chain combines TRBV28 with TRBJ2-4; D is perhaps TRBD1 or TRBD2 (5 bases each). The V and J ends lost 5 bases and 0 bases respectively, with 20 bases between them. Germline V gives CDR1 MDHEN, CDR2 SYDVKM. This CDR3 is 18 amino acids long. DNA for the CDR3: TGTGCCAGCAGTCCTACCCCCCCCGGGACCTTAGCCAAAAACATTCAGTACTTC. This codes for CASSPTPPGTLAKNIQYF.

In this sample, this clonotype turned up many times. The chain recombines TRBV6-2 or TRBV6-3 with TRBJ2-7; TRBD2 matches at 9 bases. Trimming took 0 bases from V and 12 from J; bases not matched to a gene: 9. Germline CDR1 reads MNHEY; CDR2 reads SVGEGT. CDR3 length: 14 amino acids. The CDR3 region is CASSYSTGLASVYF. The CDR3, as DNA: TGTGCCAGCAGTTACTCGACAGGACTAGCGAGTGTGTACTTC.

The gene calls are TRBV5-1 and TRBJ1-1; the D gene is possibly TRBD1 (6 bases). The CDR3 loop spans 13 amino acids. From germline, CDR1 is SGHRS and CDR2 YFSETQ. V was pared by 2 bases and J by 9 bases, with 14 bases between. CDR3 bases: TGCGCCAGCAGCTTCAGCGGGGGGCGTCAAGCTTTCTTT. Amino acid sequence: CASSFSGGRQAFF.

The chain joins TRBV19 to TRBJ2-7; TRBD1 might be the D (5 bases). The CDR3 is made up of 13 amino acids. Germline CDR1 reads LNHDA; CDR2 reads SQIVND (reference sequence). V lost 5 bases and J 3 bases, leaving 11 bases between the germline ends. CDR3 residues: CASSGPGFYEQYF. The CDR3 DNA reads as TGTGCCAGTAGTGGGCCAGGGTTCTACGAGCAGTACTTC.

The chain couples TRBV28 to TRBJ2-5; 9 bases are shared with TRBD2. J lost 4 bases, V lost 6 bases, and 12 bases had no gene match. Germline CDR1 reads MDHEN; CDR2 reads SYDVKM. The CDR3 consists of 16 residues. The CDR3 loop is CASSQAASGTRETQYF. DNA of the CDR3: TGTGCCAGCAGCCAAGCCGCTAGCGGGACGAGAGAGACCCAGTACTTC. Supplemented by reference TRBV28 and TRBJ2-5, the full variable domain reads DVKVTQSSRYLVKRTGEKVFLECVQDMDHENMFWYRQDPGLGLRLIYFSYDVKMKEKGDIPEGYSVSREKKERFSLILESASTNQTSMYLCASSQAASGTRETQYFGPGTRLLVL.

This clonotype was detected only once. This chain's CDR3 is CASSWDRGHYEQYF. CDR3 in DNA: TGTGCCAGCAGCTGGGACAGGGGGCACTACGAGCAGTACTTC. The chain has TRBV7-9 and TRBJ2-7; TRBD1 agrees at 12 bases. The CDR3 extends over 14 amino acids. The germline V gene encodes CDR1 SEHNR and CDR2 FQNEAQ (reference sequence). Unmatched junction bases numbered 1, after V lost 4 bases and J lost 3 bases.

The V call is TRBV20-1, the J call TRBJ2-1; no clear D. This CDR3 comprises 12 residues. Germline V gives CDR1 DFQATT, CDR2 SNEGSKA (reference sequence). V gave up 5 bases and J gave up 12 bases, with 17 bases separating them. The CDR3 reads CSAGLRRSRQFF. The CDR3 region has the DNA TGCAGTGCTGGCTTAAGGCGATCGCGGCAGTTCTTC.

This clonotype was seen a few times. The V call is TRBV30, the J call TRBJ1-1, with a tentative D call TRBD1 (5 bases). The CDR3 sequence is 11 residues long. Trimming took 2 bases from V and 4 from J, leaving 5 bases between them. Germline V CDR1 and CDR2: GTSNPN, SVGIG (reference sequence). Written as DNA, the CDR3 is TGTGCCTGGAGTAGGGGCACTGAAGCTTTCTTT. Its protein product is CAWSRGTEAFF.

This chain uses TRBV24-1 with TRBJ1-5; 7 bases fit TRBD1. J gave up 6 bases and V 6 bases, and 1 base lay outside the gene matches. Per germline, CDR1 KGHDR and CDR2 SFDVKD. This CDR3 spans 12 amino acids. CDR3 in amino acids: CATSSGGQPQHF. Here the CDR3 DNA reads TGTGCCACCAGTTCAGGGGGTCAGCCCCAGCATTTT.

The rearrangement uses TRBV4-2 and TRBJ2-7; tentative D call: TRBD2 (6 bases). Trimming removed 3 bases at V and 6 bases at J, with 9 bases between. This CDR3 has 12 residues. Germline loops: CDR1 LGHNA, CDR2 YNFKEQ. The CDR3 loop is CASSHQTSEQYF. The CDR3 DNA follows: TGTGCCAGCAGCCACCAGACTAGCGAGCAGTACTTC.

This clonotype has more than one count but fewer than ten. An end of the junction differs from the germline gene, which may be a read error. Here the CDR3 reads CASSQATSGMSF. CDR3 sequence (DNA): TGTGCCAGCAGCCAAGCGACTAGCGGGATGAGCTTC. V and J are TRBV7-9 and TRBJ2-7; 11 bases agree with TRBD2. The CDR3 is made up of 12 amino acids. The germline V gene encodes CDR1 SEHNR and CDR2 FQNEAQ (reference sequence).

This clonotype was found a few times. The V gene is TRBV11-2, the J gene TRBJ2-4, with D possibly matching TRBD2 (5 bases). V was pared by 2 bases and J by 7 bases, with 9 bases between. CDR1 is SGHAT and CDR2 is FQNNGV in the germline V gene. The CDR3 spans 13 residues. In DNA, the CDR3 is TGTGCCAGCAGCTTATTAGGGAGTAACATTCAGTACTTC. Protein product: CASSLLGSNIQYF.

This clonotype was counted at least ten times. V is TRBV6-2 or TRBV6-3 and J is TRBJ2-7; 12 positions agree with TRBD2. After removal of 6 bases from V and 6 bases from J, the junction contained 18 bases not matched to a gene. CDR3 length equals 18 residues. From germline, CDR1 is MNHEY and CDR2 SVGEGT. The CDR3 loop reads CASRNSRLTSGSVCEQYF. Here the CDR3 DNA reads TGTGCCAGCAGAAATTCCCGTCTGACTAGCGGGAGTGTGTGCGAGCAGTACTTC.

In this sample, this clonotype turned up once. The chain combines TRBV7-9 with TRBJ1-2, with 8 bases that match TRBD1. After removal of 5 bases from V and 8 bases from J, the junction contained 10 bases not matched to a gene. Germline V gene sequence: CDR1 SEHNR, CDR2 FQNEAQ (reference sequence). This CDR3 contains 14 residues. The CDR3 spells CASSPYRGFDGYTF. CDR3 nucleotide sequence: TGTGCCAGCAGCCCATACAGGGGGTTTGACGGCTACACCTTC.

In its sample, this clonotype was seen many times. The chain is built from TRBV11-2 and TRBJ2-5; 8 bases fit TRBD1. The CDR3 is 14 amino acids. The germline V gene encodes CDR1 SGHAT and CDR2 FQNNGV. V gave up 6 bases and J gave up 3 bases; unmatched junction bases: 6. The CDR3 DNA follows: TGTGCCAGCAGTCCTACAGGGGGAGAAGAGACCCAGTACTTC. Protein sequence: CASSPTGGEETQYF.

The chain carries TRBV19 and TRBJ1-1, with D uncertain. The CDR3 consists of 14 residues. CDR1 is LNHDA and CDR2 is SQIVND in the germline V gene (reference sequence). Trimming removed 7 bases from V and 3 bases from J, with 15 bases in between. This CDR3 is CASKVSGFHTEAFF. CDR3 sequence (DNA): TGTGCCAGTAAGGTTTCCGGGTTTCACACTGAAGCTTTCTTT.

This clonotype appeared a few times. The junction departs from germline at one end; a sequencing error may be responsible. This chain links TRBV20-1 with TRBJ1-1, with D perhaps matching TRBD1 (5 bases). CDR3 length equals 16 residues. The V gene's germline CDR1 is DFQATT and CDR2 SNEGSKA (reference sequence). In DNA, the CDR3 is TGCAGTGCTGGAGATCTATCAGCAGGGTGGGTCACTGAAGCTTTCTTT. This gives the protein CSAGDLSAGWVTEAFF.

This clonotype was picked up many times. CDR3 amino acids: CAIRRTADGYTF. CDR3 DNA: TGTGCCATCAGGCGGACAGCGGATGGCTACACCTTC. This chain uses TRBV10-3 with TRBJ1-2; tentative D call: TRBD1 (6 bases). V dropped 6 bases and J dropped 6 bases, with 11 bases sitting between them. The CDR3 spans 12 residues. CDR1 is ENHRY, CDR2 SYGVKD, per germline.

This clonotype was counted many times. V gene TRBV28 combines with J gene TRBJ2-7, with TRBD1 matching 7 bases. Germline CDR1 and CDR2: MDHEN and SYDVKM. After removal of 2 bases from V and 3 bases from J, the junction contained 7 bases not matched to a gene. The CDR3 extends over 15 amino acids. CDR3 coding DNA: TGTGCCAGCAGTTTACTTGTGGCAGGGGGCTACGAGCAGTACTTC. Its protein product is CASSLLVAGGYEQYF.

This clonotype was seen repeatedly, ten times or more. The chain combines TRBV3-1 with TRBJ1-6; the D gene is possibly TRBD1 (5 bases). V lost 2 bases, J lost 8 bases, and 10 bases lay in between. Germline-derived CDR1 and CDR2 are LGHDT and YNNKEL (reference sequence). The CDR3 consists of 14 residues. This chain's CDR3 is CASSQIDSYSPLHF. DNA for the CDR3: TGTGCCAGCAGCCAAATCGACAGCTATTCACCCCTCCACTTT.

CDR3 DNA sequence: TGCAGCGTTCGAGCTTTAGCGGGAGGAGACGCGTACGAGCAGTACTTC. It codes for CSVRALAGGDAYEQYF. The chain joins TRBV29-1 to TRBJ2-7; TRBD2 matches 10 bases. There are 16 residues in the CDR3. Germline loops: CDR1 SQVTM, CDR2 ANQGSEA. V shed 5 bases, J shed 4 bases, and the junction held 14 bases outside the gene matches.

This clonotype showed up many times. The chain uses TRBV28 and TRBJ1-1, with D unclear. In germline, CDR1 is MDHEN, CDR2 SYDVKM. The CDR3 extends over 15 amino acids. Trimming stripped 1 base from V and 4 bases from J, with 13 bases between. CDR3 protein: CASSLSRVYGTEAFF. Written as DNA, the CDR3 is TGTGCCAGCAGTTTATCAAGGGTATATGGCACTGAAGCTTTCTTT.

This clonotype was counted ten times or more. This rearrangement joins TRBV20-1 to TRBJ1-6; D is unresolved. The CDR3 length is 13 residues. Germline lookup yields CDR1 DFQATT and CDR2 SNEGSKA (reference sequence). Trimming removed 1 base from V and 10 bases from J, with 11 bases in between. The CDR3 loop reads CSARGPLDSPLHF. The CDR3 DNA follows: TGCAGTGCTAGAGGACCCCTTGACTCACCCCTCCACTTT.

This clonotype was observed a handful of times. The J gene is TRBJ2-3, the V gene TRBV28, with D unclear. The germline V gene has CDR1 MDHEN and CDR2 SYDVKM. This CDR3 is built from 15 residues. V lost 5 bases and J 3 bases, leaving 15 bases between the germline ends. The CDR3 sequence: CASSPLRLLTDTQYF. The CDR3 DNA reads as TGTGCCAGCAGTCCGCTGCGTCTTCTTACAGATACGCAGTATTTT.